These 14 T cell receptor beta chains came from one sample sequenced in a study of cytomegalovirus exposure and HLA in healthy donors. The primer mix had 60 Vbeta and 13 Jbeta primers. Some clones are missing from TCRdb's copy, which holds only in-frame ones; the method was immunoSEQ multiplex PCR. The sample records 250,000 to 350,000 clones, approximately 90% being singletons. The sample taken for sequencing was PBMCs. These receptors originate from a man aged 35 to 55 in good health and CMV-seropositive.

The chain combines TRBV25-1 with TRBJ2-3; tentatively, D is TRBD2 (6 bases). V lost 3 bases and J 2 bases, leaving 12 bases between the germline ends. CDR3 length equals 15 residues. Germline CDR1 and CDR2: MGHDK and SYGVNS. CDR3 amino acids: CASSDPSGPTDTQYF. The CDR3 DNA is TGTGCCAGCAGTGACCCCAGCGGGCCCACAGATACGCAGTATTTT.

In its sample, this clone was seen once. The CDR3 reads CASSSLASDNEQFF. Here the CDR3 DNA reads TGCGCCAGCAGCTCCCTGGCTTCCGACAATGAGCAGTTCTTC. The chain is built from TRBV5-1 and TRBJ2-1; D remains ambiguous. The V end lost 3 bases, the J end lost 5 bases, and 12 bases lay between the germline ends. Germline values: CDR1 SGHRS, CDR2 YFSETQ. The length of the CDR3 is 14 residues.

The CDR3 loop reads CASSLSASGSIEQFF. The CDR3, as DNA: TGCGCCAGCAGCTTGTCGGCTAGCGGGAGTATTGAGCAGTTCTTC. The J gene is TRBJ2-1, the V gene TRBV5-1; 10 bases map to TRBD2. The CDR3 runs 15 residues. Trimming cost V 1 base and J 9 bases; bases outside gene matches: 7. In germline, CDR1 is SGHRS, CDR2 YFSETQ.

V and J are TRBV28 and TRBJ1-5; possible D gene TRBD1, 5 bases. CDR1 and CDR2 from the germline V gene are MDHEN and SYDVKM. V was shortened by 3 bases and J by 0 bases, with 15 bases between the two germline ends. The CDR3 runs 17 residues. CDR3 nucleotide sequence: TGTGCCAGCAGTTTCCCCCGGGACTCACGTAGCAATCAGCCCCAGCATTTT. As protein: CASSFPRDSRSNQPQHF. The complete variable domain, with remaining parts taken from reference TRBV28 and TRBJ1-5, reads DVKVTQSSRYLVKRTGEKVFLECVQDMDHENMFWYRQDPGLGLRLIYFSYDVKMKEKGDIPEGYSVSREKKERFSLILESASTNQTSMYLCASSFPRDSRSNQPQHFGDGTRLSIL.

The chain couples TRBV10-3 to TRBJ1-5, with TRBD1 as a possible D gene (6 bases). This CDR3 comprises 15 residues. Trimming shortened V by 3 bases and J by 0 bases, and 9 bases separated the two germline ends. Germline V lookup: CDR1 ENHRY, CDR2 SYGVKD. The DNA for the CDR3 is TGTGCCATCAGTGAAGGGGGAAATAGCAATCAGCCCCAGCATTTT. This sequence encodes CAISEGGNSNQPQHF.

This chain joins TRBV4-2 and TRBJ1-3, with 7 positions matching TRBD1. The CDR3 length is 21 residues. The germline V gene has CDR1 LGHNA and CDR2 YNFKEQ. J was trimmed by 2 bases and V by 0 bases; bases with no gene match: 19. The CDR3, as DNA: TGTGCCAGCAGCCAAGATAGGGGTTTTCGGGGGACAGAGCATGCTGGAAACACCATATATTTT. Amino acid sequence: CASSQDRGFRGTEHAGNTIYF.

CDR3 sequence reads: CASSLPGLIRTPYEQYF. The CDR3 nucleotides read TGTGCCAGCAGTTTGCCGGGACTGATACGTACCCCCTACGAGCAGTACTTC. This chain links TRBV28 with TRBJ2-7; a weak D match, TRBD2 (6 bases). This CDR3 comprises 17 residues. Per germline, CDR1 MDHEN and CDR2 SYDVKM. Deletions cut 3 bases from V and 2 bases from J, with 20 bases between.

The chain links TRBV6-5 to TRBJ1-4; D gene unclear. Trimming took off 2 bases at V and 10 bases at J, with 17 bases between the two ends. This CDR3 is 15 amino acids long. The germline V gene has CDR1 MNHEY and CDR2 SVGAGI. In DNA, the CDR3 is TGTGCCAGCAGTTACCCCCCAAAAGGACGGGGAAAACTGTTTTTT. It translates to CASSYPPKGRGKLFF.

The chain joins TRBV5-1 to TRBJ2-7; 12 bases line up with TRBD2. V trimming: 5 bases; J trimming: 4 bases; junction bases outside the gene matches: 7. Germline V gene lookup returns CDR1 SGHRS and CDR2 YFSETQ. The CDR3 is made up of 15 amino acids. The CDR3: CASRPSGRAVYEQYF. DNA of the CDR3: TGCGCCAGCAGACCTAGCGGGAGGGCCGTTTACGAGCAGTACTTC.

The DNA of the CDR3 is TGTGCCACCAGCGGGGGACTAGCGGGTTCAGATACGCAGTATTTT. This codes for CATSGGLAGSDTQYF. The J gene is TRBJ2-3, the V gene TRBV15, with 12 positions matching TRBD2. V dropped 5 bases and J dropped 4; count of bases not matched to a gene: 4. Germline assignment: CDR1 LNHNV and CDR2 YYDKDF (reference sequence). The CDR3 extends over 15 amino acids.

The rearrangement uses TRBV19 and TRBJ2-7; 8 bases map to TRBD1. The V and J ends lost 5 bases and 0 bases, in that order; junction bases with no gene match: 9. Germline CDR1 LNHDA, CDR2 SQIVND (reference sequence). This CDR3 region has 16 residues. In DNA, the CDR3 is TGTGCCAGTAGTCCGGCCGACAGGGGAGGCTCCTACGAGCAGTACTTC. The encoded protein is CASSPADRGGSYEQYF.

The rearrangement uses TRBV6-4 and TRBJ1-1, with D possibly matching TRBD1 (6 bases). V dropped 4 bases and J dropped 1 base, with 7 bases sitting between them. Germline V gives CDR1 MRHNA, CDR2 SNTAGT. This CDR3 region has 13 residues. CDR3 in DNA: TGTGCCAGCAGTGCACAGGGGAACACTGAAGCTTTCTTT. Its translation: CASSAQGNTEAFF.

This clone was observed a few times. The chain uses TRBV30 and TRBJ2-7; 8 positions agree with TRBD2. Trimming at V came to 2 bases and at J to 12 bases, leaving 9 bases not matched to a gene. The CDR3 is made up of 12 amino acids. CDR1 and CDR2 (germline): GTSNPN, SVGIG (reference sequence). The CDR3 DNA follows: TGTGCCTGGAGTCGGGGCGGGAGGCACTCGTACTTC. The encoded protein is CAWSRGGRHSYF. Full variable domain (rest looked up from reference TRBV30 and TRBJ2-7): SQTIHQWPATLVQPVGSPLSLECTVEGTSNPNLYWYRQAAGRGLQLLFYSVGIGQISSEVPQNLSASRPQDRQFILSSKKLLLSDSGFYLCAWSRGGRHSYFGPGTRLTVT.

Only one count was recorded for this clone. This chain connects TRBV28 to TRBJ2-1; 7 nucleotides align to TRBD2. The junction had 5 bases not matched to a gene; V was cut back by 6 bases and J by 3 bases. The V gene's germline CDR1 is MDHEN and CDR2 SYDVKM. The CDR3 loop spans 14 amino acids. This CDR3 is CASSLGRIYNEQFF. CDR3 coding DNA: TGTGCCAGCAGCCTCGGGAGGATCTACAATGAGCAGTTCTTC.